Shown below are 14 T cell receptor beta chains from a single sample sequenced in a study of T cell repertoires in cytomegalovirus infection. Via MiXCR, TCRdb re-called the reads, giving one row per CDR3 protein. The table includes hundreds of thousands of distinct CDR3 sequences, approximately 46% detected once. These receptors lack a known antigen. The material sequenced was cultured PBMCs, taken from culture after CMV antigen stimulation. These receptors originate from a human donor in good health (CMV status not recorded). Some clones in this sample may be carry-over from other donors' samples.

V and J are TRBV25-1 and TRBJ2-1; possibly TRBD2 for D (5 bases). Trimming took off 4 bases at V and 7 bases at J, with 11 bases between the two ends. The germline V gene has CDR1 MGHDK and CDR2 SYGVNS. The CDR3 runs 13 residues. CDR3 region: CASSVAGGNEQFF. DNA for the CDR3: TGTGCCAGCAGTGTTGCAGGAGGTAATGAGCAGTTCTTC.

The rearrangement joins TRBV27 to TRBJ1-5; D remains unclear. V was clipped by 8 bases and J by 2 bases, with 7 bases between them. The CDR3 contains 12 residues. In germline, CDR1 is MNHEY, CDR2 SMNVEV (reference sequence). CDR3 bases: TGTGCCAGCGGCCTGGGCAATCAGCCCCAGCATTTT. It encodes CASGLGNQPQHF.

J is TRBJ2-7 and V is TRBV12-3 or TRBV12-4; D is possibly TRBD1 or TRBD2 (5 bases each). Trimming shortened V by 7 bases and J by 0 bases, and 13 bases separated the two germline ends. CDR3 size: 14 residues. CDR3 coding DNA: TGTGCCAGCACTGAGGGGCGATTCTCCTACGAGCAGTACTTC. This encodes CASTEGRFSYEQYF.

This clonotype was observed at least ten times. V and J are TRBV11-2 and TRBJ2-3; 10 nucleotides agree with TRBD1. V shed 5 bases, J shed 4 bases, and the junction held 15 bases outside the gene matches. Germline-derived CDR1 and CDR2 are SGHAT and FQNNGV. The CDR3 has 18 residues. This CDR3 reads CASSLGWGPGQGSDTQYF. The DNA of the CDR3 is TGTGCCAGCAGCCTCGGATGGGGTCCGGGACAGGGGTCAGATACGCAGTATTTT.

In this sample, this clonotype turned up a few times. The chain employs TRBV6-1 and TRBJ1-3; no firm D call. Trimming shortened V by 2 bases and J by 8 bases, and 7 bases separated the two germline ends. The V gene's germline CDR1 is MNHNS and CDR2 SASEGT. CDR3 size: 12 residues. The CDR3 region has the DNA TGTGCCAGCAGTGAAAAGGCCTACACCATATATTTT. Residues: CASSEKAYTIYF.

This clonotype showed up just a few times. V is TRBV7-2 and J is TRBJ1-2, with unresolved D. The V end lost 7 bases, the J end lost 1 base, and 19 bases lay between the germline ends. Per the germline V gene, CDR1 is SGHTA and CDR2 is FQGNSA. This CDR3 contains 16 residues. Here the CDR3 DNA reads TGTGCCAGCACCTTTGCCCAGGCAACCCTTAACTATGGCTACACCTTC. Amino acids: CASTFAQATLNYGYTF.

The chain combines TRBV12-3 or TRBV12-4 with TRBJ1-2, with D perhaps matching TRBD1 (6 bases). This CDR3 has 16 residues. V shed 0 bases and J shed 8 bases, with 19 bases lying between them. The CDR3 protein is CASSLAGNQQGRGYTF. The CDR3 region has the DNA TGTGCCAGCAGTTTAGCCGGAAACCAACAGGGTAGAGGCTACACCTTC.

The rearrangement links TRBV5-6 to TRBJ2-3, with TRBD2 matching over 7 bases. Unmatched junction bases numbered 6, after V lost 0 bases and J lost 2 bases. The germline CDR1 and CDR2 sequences are SGHDT and YYEEEE. The CDR3 consists of 16 residues. CDR3: CASSLAWREHTDTQYF. The CDR3 nucleotides read TGTGCCAGCAGCTTGGCCTGGCGGGAGCACACAGATACGCAGTATTTT.

The chain uses TRBV12-3 or TRBV12-4 and TRBJ1-5; weak D call: TRBD1 (5 bases). The V gene lost 2 bases and the J gene lost 0 bases, with 14 bases spanning the gap. The CDR3 is 17 residues long. The DNA for the CDR3 is TGTGCCAGCAGTTTATTTCTGGGGCGGTATAGCAATCAGCCCCAGCATTTT. Its translation: CASSLFLGRYSNQPQHF.

J is TRBJ2-5 and V is TRBV7-2; 7 bases map to TRBD2. CDR1 is SGHTA, CDR2 FQGNSA, per germline. The CDR3 sequence is 14 residues long. Losses at the gene ends were 5 bases for V and 5 bases for J; bases not matched to a gene: 8. CDR3 amino acids: CASSNGWGGETQYF. For the CDR3, the DNA is TGTGCCAGCAGCAATGGCTGGGGGGGTGAGACCCAGTACTTC.

In its sample, this clonotype was seen a few times. The V call is TRBV5-6, the J call TRBJ1-2; a possible D gene is TRBD1 (5 bases). V lost 4 bases, J lost 2 bases, and 15 bases lay in between. CDR1 and CDR2 (germline): SGHDT, YYEEEE. There are 15 residues in the CDR3. CDR3 sequence reads: CASSESPRENYGYTF. CDR3 bases: TGTGCCAGCAGCGAATCTCCCAGGGAGAACTATGGCTACACCTTC.

Only a few counts were recorded for this clonotype. The gene calls are TRBV12-3 or TRBV12-4 and TRBJ1-1, with 9 positions matching TRBD1. The CDR3 totals 13 residues. Trimming cost V 7 bases and J 4 bases; bases outside gene matches: 4. This CDR3 is CASKTGGLTEAFF. As DNA, the CDR3 is TGTGCCAGCAAAACAGGGGGCCTCACTGAAGCTTTCTTT.

The chain has TRBV6-2 or TRBV6-3 and TRBJ2-1; D is possibly TRBD2 (6 bases). With 2 bases removed from V and 9 bases from J, the gap between germline ends came to 8 bases. This CDR3 contains 12 residues. Germline values: CDR1 MNHEY, CDR2 SVGEGT. The CDR3 region is CASSYGTGEQFF. CDR3 bases: TGTGCCAGCAGTTACGGGACTGGTGAGCAGTTCTTC.

V and J are TRBV12-3 or TRBV12-4 and TRBJ1-1; no reliable D call. The CDR3 totals 14 residues. The V gene lost 3 bases and the J gene lost 2 bases, with 10 bases spanning the gap. The CDR3 DNA follows: TGTGCCAGCAGTTTCCCGGACGGAAACACTGAAGCTTTCTTT. Translation gives CASSFPDGNTEAFF.